The sequence of this TCR beta chain was determined in a study of shared clonotypes between healthy human individuals. Libraries were prepared by immunoSEQ multiplex PCR; TCRdb keeps only in-frame clonotypes and omits some of them. The table records millions of clones, 93% of them present only once. CD45RO-negative cells were positively selected for CCR7, leaving out terminally differentiated effector memory CD45RA+ cells. All donors were healthy HIV-negative adults lacking recent acute infections or vaccinations. Germline V gene sequence: CDR1 SGHAT, CDR2 FQNNGV. This CDR3 comprises 15 residues. V shed 5 bases, J shed 6 bases, and the junction held 9 bases outside the gene matches.

The sample consisted of naive CD8+ T cells from PBMCs. This receptor was taken from a man younger than 35 in good health. Some clones in this sample may be carry-over from other donors' samples. The chain links TRBV11-2 to TRBJ2-3; 9 nucleotides align to TRBD2. This CDR3 is CASSLWREGRDTQYF. The CDR3 nucleotides read TGTGCCAGCAGCCTCTGGCGGGAGGGCCGGGATACGCAGTATTTT.